This TCR beta chain was recovered during a study of cytomegalovirus exposure and HLA in healthy donors. The germline V and J ends were trimmed by 6 bases and 2 bases, with 15 bases remaining between them. CDR3 length equals 15 residues. Looked up from germline, CDR1 is MNHNS and CDR2 is SASEGT. The PCR ran on 60 Vbeta and 13 Jbeta primers. Assay used: immunoSEQ multiplex PCR; TCRdb lists only in-frame clones, some missing. The table includes 150,000 to 200,000 clones, 82% detected once. What was sequenced was PBMCs. The receptor comes from a girl aged 2 to 9 in good health and CMV-seropositive. The chain employs TRBV6-1 and TRBJ2-3, with a possible D match to TRBD1 (5 bases). The CDR3 DNA is TGTGCCAGCAGGGGGCTTAGGTGGACCACAGATACGCAGTATTTT. Translation gives CASRGLRWTTDTQYF.